This T cell receptor (beta chain) comes out of a study of blood T cell repertoires in COVID-19. The overall study: Donors in the United States, Italy and Spain gave samples during acute or convalescent COVID-19. T cells, B-cell-depleted T cells, or PBMCs supplied cDNA or gDNA.

The CDR3 is 15 amino acids. After removal of 6 bases from V and 6 bases from J, the junction contained 11 bases not matched to a gene. Germline values: CDR1 MDHEN, CDR2 SYDVKM. Authors' analysis steps: Cell counts per sample came from amplifying reference gene primers. The protocol was immunoSEQ multiplex PCR, while the TCRdb copy is restricted to in-frame clones and leaves out a portion. V and J calls and clone size follow that table, whereas D and trimming were derived from the DNA. The data contain 250,000 to 300,000 clones, roughly 88% of them singletons. The receptor was derived from a woman aged 30 to 39 who had recovered from COVID-19. The chain is built from TRBV28 and TRBJ2-7, with 10 bases that match TRBD1. Sequenced sample: peripheral blood. The CDR3 loop reads CASRIAGTGVGEQYF. The CDR3 DNA sequence: TGTGCCAGCAGGATCGCCGGGACAGGGGTTGGCGAGCAGTACTTC.